This entry describes one T cell receptor (beta chain). What it recognizes is unknown. The sample comes from a study of T-cell reconstitution after alpha-beta-depleted transplantation in children. Study outcomes and limitations: Elevated TCRbeta diversity at day 60 was traced, in some patients, to surviving recipient T cells and thymic progenitors. After one year, T-cell counts and TCRbeta diversity mostly came from new T cells. Where alpha-beta T cells came from about two months after transplant was reportedly several hundred expanded graft clones.

Unique molecular identifiers were incorporated during preparation of the TCRbeta library. Using its own MiXCR run on the PCR reads, TCRdb lists one record per CDR3 protein. The sample consists of 610,000 or so distinct CDR3 sequences, 27% of them appearing once. Trimming shortened V by 7 bases and J by 3 bases, and 10 bases separated the two germline ends. The CDR3 spans 13 residues. CDR1 and CDR2 (germline): MNHNS, SASEGT. Specimen: PBMCs, collected before TCRalphabeta/CD19-depleted stem cell transplant. The clonotype comes from a boy under three years old with Wiskott-Aldrich syndrome, due to receive a stem cell transplant. The J gene is TRBJ2-1, the V gene TRBV6-1; no reliable D call. The CDR3 bases are TGTGCCAGCACCCCAGCAAACTACAATGAGCAGTTCTTC. Its translation is CASTPANYNEQFF.